This is a list of T cell receptor beta chains from one sample in a study of blood T cell repertoires in COVID-19. The data were produced by immunoSEQ multiplex PCR, yet TCRdb's version contains in-frame clones alone and is incomplete. This repertoire shows 270,000 or so clones, just over 85% found once; its top ten account for 3%. The sample was peripheral blood. The receptors derive from a young woman with active or convalescent COVID-19. Each CDR3 is given with its conserved first and last residue. D genes are given only for firm matches. Clone size appears in some rows only: once, few, many, or a class for an expanded clone.

TRBV2	TRBJ1-1	-	-	CASSIGQRINIEAFF	TGTGCCAGCAGTATAGGACAGAGGATTAACATTGAAGCTTTCTTT
TRBV19	TRBJ1-5	-	few	CASTGRGIQPQHF	TGTGCCAGTACCGGCAGGGGTATTCAGCCCCAGCATTTT
TRBV19	TRBJ1-2	-	-	CASTHSGEDYGYTF	TGTGCCAGTACTCACTCGGGAGAGGACTATGGCTACACCTTC
TRBV7-2	TRBJ1-4	TRBD1	few	CASSLVRGQGTNEKLFF	TGTGCCAGCAGCTTAGTGAGGGGGCAAGGGACTAATGAAAAACTGTTTTTT
TRBV2	TRBJ1-3	-	-	CASSEGRGPGNTIYF	TGTGCCAGCAGTGAAGGCAGGGGACCTGGAAACACCATATATTTT
TRBV28	TRBJ2-4	-	once	CASSFPGKAKNIQYF	TGTGCCAGCAGTTTCCCGGGGAAGGCCAAAAACATTCAGTACTTC
TRBV7-6	TRBJ1-2	TRBD1	-	CASSSPFRQGLGYGYTF	TGTGCCAGCAGCTCCCCGTTCCGACAGGGGCTGGGGTATGGCTACACCTTC
TRBV9	TRBJ1-6	-	-	CASRRGSSYNSPLHF	TGTGCCAGCAGAAGGGGGAGCTCCTATAATTCACCCCTCCACTTT
TRBV2	TRBJ1-1	-	-	CASGRGRMSGTEAFF	TGTGCCAGCGGTCGAGGAAGGATGAGTGGCACTGAAGCTTTCTTT
TRBV10-3	TRBJ2-3	-	-	CAISESMRVTDTQYF	TGTGCCATCAGTGAGTCGATGCGGGTCACAGATACGCAGTATTTT
TRBV3-1/TRBV3-2	TRBJ1-1	-	-	CASSPQGFNTEAFF	TGTGCCAGCAGCCCACAGGGTTTCAACACTGAAGCTTTCTTT
TRBV5-1	TRBJ2-3	TRBD2	-	CASSLRTAGDTQYF	TGCGCCAGCAGCTTGCGAACAGCGGGGGATACGCAGTATTTT
TRBV28	TRBJ1-4	-	-	CASSPFRLLGSYNEKLFF	TGTGCCAGCAGTCCGTTTAGGCTTCTGGGCTCCTACAATGAAAAACTGTTTTTT
TRBV29-1	TRBJ2-7	TRBD2	-	CSISGLAGGFYEQYF	TGCAGCATTTCGGGACTAGCGGGGGGGTTCTACGAGCAGTACTTC
TRBV9	TRBJ1-4	-	few	CASSVGGGRGYEKLFF	TGTGCCAGCAGCGTAGGCGGTGGCAGGGGTTATGAAAAACTGTTTTTT
TRBV6-1	TRBJ1-4	-	-	CASSEALYGGLNEKLFF	TGTGCCAGCAGTGAAGCGCTTTACGGAGGCCTTAATGAAAAACTGTTTTTT
TRBV3-1/TRBV3-2	TRBJ1-2	TRBD1	-	CASSQLDRTSNGYTF	TGTGCCAGCAGCCAACTGGACAGGACCTCGAATGGCTACACCTTC
TRBV5-1	TRBJ2-1	TRBD1	-	CASSLALRGLKGNEQFF	TGCGCCAGCAGCTTGGCCTTAAGGGGGCTTAAAGGCAATGAGCAGTTCTTC
TRBV18	TRBJ2-7	TRBD1	few	CASSGQGDWREQYF	TGTGCCAGTTCGGGACAGGGTGATTGGAGGGAGCAGTACTTC
TRBV19	TRBJ1-5	-	-	CASIGTAVGQPQHF	TGTGCCAGTATCGGGACTGCCGTCGGTCAGCCCCAGCATTTT
TRBV6-5	TRBJ1-2	-	-	CASSGERGYTF	TGTGCCAGCAGCGGTGAGAGGGGCTACACCTTC
TRBV27	TRBJ2-5	-	-	CASSTRTDETQYF	TGTGCCAGCAGCACACGGACTGACGAGACCCAGTACTTC